Below are 27 T cell receptor beta chains sequenced from a single sample in a study of blood T cell repertoires in COVID-19. Here immunoSEQ multiplex PCR was the method, and the copy in TCRdb shows in-frame clones only, minus some. The sample consists of under 200,000 clones, around 83% of them appearing once. Sequenced: peripheral blood. These receptors came from an elderly woman with acute or convalescent COVID-19.

The CDR3 bases are TGTGCCAGCAGCTCCGGACAGGGCAACTATGGCTACACCTTC. Translating it yields CASSSGQGNYGYTF. The chain has TRBV5-4 and TRBJ1-2; 8 nucleotides match TRBD1. With V trimmed by 3 bases and J by 2 bases, 3 bases remained unmatched. Germline CDR1 reads SGHNT; CDR2 reads YYREEE (reference sequence). The CDR3 sequence is 14 residues long.

This clone is a singleton in its sample. This chain links TRBV5-1 with TRBJ2-1; D may be TRBD2 (5 bases). Looked up from germline, CDR1 is SGHRS and CDR2 is YFSETQ. The CDR3 covers 14 residues. The V end was cut by 5 bases, the J end by 10 bases, with 19 bases between. The CDR3 sequence: CASRSYSARSEQFF. The DNA of the CDR3 is TGCGCCAGCAGATCCTATAGCGCGAGATCCGAGCAGTTCTTC.

On this clone itself: This sample also contains other DNA sequences that code for the same CDR3. The gene calls are TRBV18 and TRBJ1-2; 7 bases agree with TRBD1. This CDR3 comprises 13 residues. Germline V CDR1 and CDR2: KGHSH, LQKENI. With 5 bases clipped from V and 2 bases from J, the junction kept 2 bases outside the gene matches. In nucleotides, the CDR3 is TGTGCCAGCTCATCGGACAGGAACTATGGCTACACCTTC. Translated: CASSSDRNYGYTF. The entire variable domain, with the rest obtained from reference TRBV18 and TRBJ1-2, is as follows: NAGVMQNPRHLVRRRGQEARLRCSPMKGHSHVYWYRQLPEEGLKFMVYLQKENIIDESGMPKERFSAEFPKEGPSILRIQQVVRGDSAAYFCASSSDRNYGYTFGSGTRLTVV.

The gene calls are TRBV29-1 and TRBJ1-1; tentative D call: TRBD1 (5 bases). This CDR3 region has 12 residues. The germline V gene encodes CDR1 SQVTM and CDR2 ANQGSEA. Deletions cut 0 bases from V and 11 bases from J, with 13 bases between. In DNA form, the CDR3 reads TGCAGCGTTGAAGACTCGACAGTTCGTGCTTTCTTT. Translating gives CSVEDSTVRAFF. The variable domain in full, with the rest retrieved from reference TRBV29-1 and TRBJ1-1, is SAVISQKPSRDICQRGTSLTIQCQVDSQVTMMFWYRQQPGQSLTLIATANQGSEATYESGFVIDKFPISRPNLTFSTLTVSNMSPEDSSIYLCSVEDSTVRAFFGQGTRLTVV.

The chain combines TRBV18 with TRBJ2-7, with 7 bases fitting TRBD1. V shed 1 base, J shed 6 bases, and the junction held 6 bases outside the gene matches. CDR1 and CDR2 from the germline V gene are KGHSH and LQKENI. The CDR3 spans 14 residues. Here the CDR3 reads CASSPLTGAAEQYF. For the CDR3, the DNA is TGTGCCAGCTCACCACTTACAGGGGCGGCCGAGCAGTACTTC.

This clone was seen more than once but under ten times. The chain joins TRBV5-1 to TRBJ1-1; 9 positions agree with TRBD1. The CDR3 extends over 15 amino acids. Germline V gene sequence: CDR1 SGHRS, CDR2 YFSETQ. V lost 7 bases, J lost 1 base, and 8 bases stayed unmatched. CDR3 coding DNA: TGCGCCAGCGGAATACAGGGGGCAGGGAACACTGAAGCTTTCTTT. Translated, it gives CASGIQGAGNTEAFF.

The gene calls are TRBV19 and TRBJ1-6; maybe TRBD1 (6 bases). Germline V gene sequence: CDR1 LNHDA, CDR2 SQIVND (reference sequence). CDR3 length: 15 amino acids. V was cut by 4 bases and J by 5 bases, with 12 bases left in between. The CDR3 DNA is TGTGCCAGTAGTAAAGGCGGACAGAATAATTCACCCCTCCACTTT. It is translated as CASSKGGQNNSPLHF.

The V gene is TRBV5-1, the J gene TRBJ1-1, with D perhaps TRBD1 (6 bases). Germline-derived CDR1 and CDR2 are SGHRS and YFSETQ. This CDR3 contains 14 residues. V shed 2 bases and J shed 4 bases, with 12 bases lying between them. The CDR3 DNA is TGCGCCAGCAGCTTTTTTCAGGGGACCACTGAAGCTTTCTTT. It translates to CASSFFQGTTEAFF.

The table lists this clone with a count of one. The chain recombines TRBV6-6 with TRBJ1-1, with 8 bases lining up with TRBD1. V lost 8 bases to trimming and J lost 0 bases; unmatched junction nucleotides: 2. The CDR3 runs 13 residues. Germline-derived CDR1 and CDR2 are MNHNY and SVGAGI (reference sequence). CDR3 sequence reads: CASSGQVNTEAFF. The CDR3 bases are TGTGCCAGCTCGGGACAGGTGAACACTGAAGCTTTCTTT.

The sample holds one count of this clone. The V call is TRBV5-1, the J call TRBJ1-1; D is ambiguous. Germline loops: CDR1 SGHRS, CDR2 YFSETQ. The CDR3 covers 15 residues. Trimming took 0 bases from V and 3 from J, leaving 12 bases between them. CDR3 in amino acids: CASSLEGGRYTEAFF. The CDR3 coding sequence is TGCGCCAGCAGCTTGGAGGGAGGGAGGTACACTGAAGCTTTCTTT.

Comment on this clone: Other DNA sequences in this sample translate to the same CDR3. The V gene is TRBV18, the J gene TRBJ1-1; 12 bases map to TRBD1. V lost 4 bases to trimming and J lost 2 bases; unmatched junction nucleotides: 2. There are 15 residues in the CDR3. The germline V gene encodes CDR1 KGHSH and CDR2 LQKENI. CDR3 nucleotides: TGTGCCAGCTCACTTGGGACAGGGGGCAACACTGAAGCTTTCTTT. It specifies CASSLGTGGNTEAFF.

CDR3 coding DNA: TGTGCCAGTAGTACCCAGAGGGGGCGAAGCACAGATACGCAGTATTTT. This sequence encodes CASSTQRGRSTDTQYF. The rearrangement joins TRBV19 to TRBJ2-3; 7 bases are a match to TRBD1. The junction had 7 bases not matched to a gene; V was cut back by 4 bases and J by 0 bases. Germline CDR1 is LNHDA and CDR2 is SQIVND (reference sequence). The CDR3 sequence is 16 residues long.

This clone showed up just once. This chain joins TRBV18 and TRBJ2-4; D may be TRBD2 (6 bases). V was clipped by 2 bases and J by 3 bases, with 14 bases between them. CDR3 length: 16 amino acids. The germline CDR1 and CDR2 sequences are KGHSH and LQKENI. CDR3 nucleotide sequence: TGTGCCAGCTCACCAGTTACGGGGGACTTCAAAAACATTCAGTACTTC. This sequence encodes CASSPVTGDFKNIQYF.

The rearrangement uses TRBV11-2 and TRBJ1-2; TRBD1 aligns across 7 bases. V lost 1 base, J lost 6 bases, and 8 bases stayed unmatched. Per the germline V gene, CDR1 is SGHAT and CDR2 is FQNNGV. This CDR3 spans 15 amino acids. The DNA of the CDR3 is TGTGCCAGCAGCTTAGCCCCTGAAGGGGGCAATGGCTACACCTTC. As protein: CASSLAPEGGNGYTF. Full variable domain (missing parts from reference TRBV11-2 and TRBJ1-2): EAGVAQSPRYKIIEKRQSVAFWCNPISGHATLYWYQQILGQGPKLLIQFQNNGVVDDSQLPKDRFSAERLKGVDSTLKIQPAKLEDSAVYLCASSLAPEGGNGYTFGSGTRLTVV.

Note on this clone: At the DNA level, this CDR3 is encoded by other sequences in the same sample as well. The rearrangement uses TRBV18 and TRBJ1-5; D possibly corresponds to TRBD1 (5 bases). Trimming stripped 3 bases from V and 5 bases from J, with 8 bases between. This CDR3 is 13 amino acids long. Germline V gene data show CDR1 as KGHSH and CDR2 as LQKENI. The DNA of the CDR3 is TGTGCCAGCTCACCGACAGAAGATCAGCCCCAGCATTTT. It is translated as CASSPTEDQPQHF. The full variable domain, completed using reference TRBV18 and TRBJ1-5, is NAGVMQNPRHLVRRRGQEARLRCSPMKGHSHVYWYRQLPEEGLKFMVYLQKENIIDESGMPKERFSAEFPKEGPSILRIQQVVRGDSAAYFCASSPTEDQPQHFGDGTRLSIL.

V is TRBV27 and J is TRBJ2-2, with TRBD1 matching over 8 bases. The V segment lost 6 bases and the J segment 5 bases; nucleotides outside the gene matches: 5. This CDR3 spans 14 amino acids. Germline V gene sequence: CDR1 MNHEY, CDR2 SMNVEV (reference sequence). This CDR3 is CASRWQGATGELFF. CDR3 DNA sequence: TGTGCCAGCAGGTGGCAGGGGGCGACCGGGGAGCTGTTTTTT.

This clone turned up a few times. This rearrangement joins TRBV5-6 to TRBJ1-2; a weak D match, TRBD1 (5 bases). The V gene's germline CDR1 is SGHDT and CDR2 YYEEEE. The CDR3 is 14 residues long. V lost 2 bases, J lost 0 bases, and 8 bases lay in between. CDR3 sequence (DNA): TGTGCCAGCAGCTTCGGGGGGGCTAACTATGGCTACACCTTC. Translation gives CASSFGGANYGYTF.

The chain uses TRBV5-4 and TRBJ2-7, with TRBD2 identical over 7 bases. The germline V gene has CDR1 SGHNT and CDR2 YYREEE (reference sequence). The CDR3 extends over 14 amino acids. With V trimmed by 0 bases and J by 2 bases, 2 bases remained unmatched. The CDR3 sequence is CASSLDLAAYEQYF. The DNA of the CDR3 is TGTGCCAGCAGCTTGGACCTAGCGGCCTACGAGCAGTACTTC. The variable domain in full, completed from reference TRBV5-4 and TRBJ2-7, reads ETGVTQSPTHLIKTRGQQVTLRCSSQSGHNTVSWYQQALGQGPQFIFQYYREEENGRGNFPPRFSGLQFPNYSSELNVNALELDDSALYLCASSLDLAAYEQYFGPGTRLTVT.

The rearrangement links TRBV19 to TRBJ2-7, with 8 nucleotides matching TRBD1. CDR1 is LNHDA, CDR2 SQIVND, per germline (reference sequence). The V gene end was trimmed by 8 bases and the J gene end by 3 bases; junction bases not matched to a gene: 9. The CDR3 has 14 residues. The CDR3 bases are TGTGCCAGTTATCCGGGGACAGGTGGCTACGAGCAGTACTTC. This translates into CASYPGTGGYEQYF.

The V and J genes are TRBV4-3 and TRBJ1-2; 8 bases fit TRBD1. The ends lost 1 base at V and 3 bases at J; junction bases unmatched: 7. Germline V lookup: CDR1 LGHNA, CDR2 YSLEER. This CDR3 spans 16 amino acids. The CDR3 loop reads CASSQGRQGAYYGYTF. In nucleotides, the CDR3 is TGCGCCAGCAGCCAAGGCCGCCAGGGGGCGTACTATGGCTACACCTTC.

V and J are TRBV5-5 and TRBJ1-1, with D possibly matching TRBD1 (6 bases). CDR1 and CDR2 from the germline V gene are SGHKS and YYEKEE (reference sequence). V was clipped by 3 bases and J by 2 bases, with 17 bases between them. This CDR3 has 16 residues. The CDR3 DNA is TGTGCCAGCAGCTACGTTGGTTGGGGGCTAAACACTGAAGCTTTCTTT. It yields the protein CASSYVGWGLNTEAFF.

The V and J genes are TRBV5-4 and TRBJ2-5; 10 bases are a match to TRBD2. This CDR3 has 15 residues. Germline trimming cut 5 bases from V and 1 base from J; bases unmatched to any gene: 5. Per germline, CDR1 SGHNT and CDR2 YYREEE (reference sequence). CDR3 protein: CASSFSGRSQETQYF. Written as DNA, the CDR3 is TGTGCCAGCAGTTTTAGCGGGAGGAGCCAAGAGACCCAGTACTTC. Complete variable domain (other parts from reference TRBV5-4 and TRBJ2-5): ETGVTQSPTHLIKTRGQQVTLRCSSQSGHNTVSWYQQALGQGPQFIFQYYREEENGRGNFPPRFSGLQFPNYSSELNVNALELDDSALYLCASSFSGRSQETQYFGPGTRLLVL.

The gene calls are TRBV5-1 and TRBJ2-2; 9 bases match TRBD2. V shed 0 bases and J 3 bases; nucleotides not matched to a gene: 3. CDR1 is SGHRS and CDR2 is YFSETQ in the germline V gene. The CDR3 sequence is 16 residues long. The CDR3 sequence: CASSLELAGYTGELFF. The CDR3 region has the DNA TGCGCCAGCAGCTTGGAACTAGCGGGCTACACCGGGGAGCTGTTTTTT.

Worth noting for this clone: Different DNA sequences within this sample yield the same CDR3. The chain is built from TRBV5-1 and TRBJ1-3, with D unresolved. CDR1 is SGHRS and CDR2 is YFSETQ in the germline V gene. V was cut by 0 bases and J by 4 bases, with 5 bases left in between. This CDR3 spans 13 amino acids. The CDR3 spells CASSLDRGNTIYF. CDR3 DNA sequence: TGCGCCAGCAGCTTGGACAGAGGAAACACCATATATTTT.

This clone appeared a few times. CDR3 residues: CASSTLMPGLAGLTYEQYF. In nucleotides, the CDR3 is TGTGCCAGCAGCACTTTGATGCCGGGACTAGCGGGCTTAACCTACGAGCAGTACTTC. The chain is built from TRBV7-2 and TRBJ2-7, with 12 bases lining up with TRBD2. The CDR3 length is 19 residues. From germline, CDR1 is SGHTA and CDR2 FQGNSA. V was pared by 5 bases and J by 2 bases, with 16 bases of the junction left unmatched.

The chain joins TRBV3-1 (or the pseudogene TRBV3-2) to TRBJ1-3, with D perhaps matching TRBD1 (6 bases). Germline values: CDR1 LGHDT, CDR2 YNNKEL (reference sequence). V lost 4 bases and J 4 bases, leaving 11 bases between the germline ends. The CDR3 totals 14 residues. The CDR3 DNA reads TGTGCCAGCAGCCTGGGGGGGGCCGGAAACACCATATATTTT. Protein sequence: CASSLGGAGNTIYF.

The chain links TRBV10-2 to TRBJ1-2; D may be TRBD1 (6 bases). CDR1 and CDR2 (germline): WSHSY, SAAADI. This CDR3 spans 13 amino acids. Trimming left V 5 bases short and J 3 bases short, with 10 bases between. The CDR3 is CASSNRVYYGYTF. In DNA form, the CDR3 reads TGCGCCAGCAGTAACAGGGTATACTATGGCTACACCTTC.